The T cell receptor beta chain described here comes from a study of cytomegalovirus exposure and HLA in healthy donors. Study-level findings and limits: A later analysis revealed that TCR association rates differed between HLA loci, peaking at DRB1 and bottoming out at HLA-C. Earlier analysis looked at TCR beta V segments, and most were productive about 87% or about 30% of the time. Later on, an analysis found that several of the most significant clusters appeared to be linked to common viral pathogens, which included parvovirus B19.

Both 60 Vbeta primers and 13 Jbeta primers went into the PCR. Per the original data handling: The count from a later analysis was 60 million to 85 million unique TCR beta chains, 9.5 million to 13 million of them shared. Assay: immunoSEQ multiplex PCR; the TCRdb copy retains only in-frame clones and omits some. D and trimming were read from the DNA, whereas the V and J calls and clone size are those reported in that table. The sample lists roughly 140,000 clones, roughly three quarters occurring once. Trimming took 3 bases from V and 1 from J, leaving 16 bases between them. The CDR3 is 18 amino acids. Germline loops: CDR1 SNHLY, CDR2 FYNNEI. As for this clone: Its antigen is unidentified.

The sample taken for sequencing was PBMCs. The sequence derives from a woman in her 30s in good health and CMV-seronegative. V and J are TRBV2 and TRBJ1-6; tentatively, D is TRBD1 (5 bases). The CDR3 DNA reads as TGTGCCAGCAGTGAGCAGGGAGGTTCGGGTTCCTATAATTCACCCCTCCACTTT. As protein: CASSEQGGSGSYNSPLHF.